The clone carrying this T cell receptor beta chain was observed a handful of times. This specimen belongs to a study of T cells in Graves' hyperthyroidism and ophthalmopathy. Based on clinical symptoms, serum thyroxine and TRAb, thyroid ultrasound and orbital computed tomography, diagnoses were reached. The CDR3 has 15 amino acids. Germline assignment: CDR1 DFQATT and CDR2 SNEGSKA (reference sequence). With 0 bases removed from V and 10 bases from J, the gap between germline ends came to 19 bases. TCR beta CDR3 regions were amplified from RNA transcripts. With the HTBI primer set, the TCR CDR3 went through a first round of RT-PCR. TCRdb ran MiXCR on the multiplex PCR reads and lists one entry per CDR3 protein. The top ten hold under 20% of the sample, which has some 500,000 distinct CDR3 sequences, over 13% seen once.

The receptor was isolated from a woman aged 18 to 35 with Graves' hyperthyroidism. The chain combines TRBV20-1 with TRBJ2-1; D is unclear. Material for sequencing was blood. CDR3 bases: TGCAGTGCTAGAGATCTGACCCAAAGGGTGAGGGAGCAGTTCTTC. It encodes CSARDLTQRVREQFF.